One sample yielded the 23 T cell receptor beta chains listed below, sequenced in a study of T cells in Graves' hyperthyroidism and ophthalmopathy. Template material for amplifying TCR beta CDR3 regions consisted of RNA transcripts. TCR CDR3 underwent first-round RT-PCR with the HTBI primer set. A single record per CDR3 protein comes from TCRdb applying MiXCR to the multiplex PCR reads. Altogether about 410,000 distinct CDR3 sequences are present, over 12% being singletons, with the ten largest covering under 15%. Sequences were obtained from blood. Every receptor here comes from a man between 18 and 29 years old with Graves' ophthalmopathy.

This clonotype was recorded at least ten times. The chain employs TRBV5-1 and TRBJ2-1; 11 nucleotides align to TRBD2. Losses at the gene ends were 4 bases for V and 10 bases for J; bases not matched to a gene: 16. Per the germline V gene, CDR1 is SGHRS and CDR2 is YFSETQ. CDR3 length: 17 amino acids. CDR3 region: CASSLTTSGRKGGEQFF. CDR3 coding DNA: TGCGCCAGCAGCCTTACTACTAGCGGGAGAAAGGGCGGGGAGCAGTTCTTC.

This clonotype was recorded many times. The chain carries TRBV7-2 and TRBJ2-5, with D perhaps TRBD1 (5 bases). In germline, CDR1 is SGHTA, CDR2 FQGNSA. The CDR3 sequence is 15 residues long. Deletions cut 9 bases from V and 4 bases from J, with 21 bases between. For the CDR3, the DNA is TGTGCCAGTTGCCGGGCCCAAGAAAGGGGAGAGACCCAGTACTTC. Protein sequence: CASCRAQERGETQYF.

In its sample, this clonotype was seen many times. The chain has TRBV18 and TRBJ2-5; perhaps TRBD1 as D (6 bases). CDR3 length: 14 residues. CDR1 is KGHSH, CDR2 LQKENI, per germline. The V end lost 4 bases, the J end lost 2 bases, and 11 bases lay between the germline ends. The CDR3 nucleotides read TGTGCCAGCTCACAAACAGGGATACAAGAGACCCAGTACTTC. Protein product: CASSQTGIQETQYF.

Notes on this clonotype: A read error may account for a junction end that differs from germline. This chain uses TRBV6-9 with TRBJ1-2; 9 nucleotides match TRBD1. The germline V gene has CDR1 MNHGY and CDR2 SVAAGI. The CDR3 consists of 15 residues. The CDR3 DNA sequence: TGTGCCAGCAGCTACCAGGACAGGGGATACTATGGCTACAGCTTC. Its translation is CASSYQDRGYYGYSF.

This clonotype was counted ten times or more. V gene TRBV20-1 combines with J gene TRBJ1-5, with a tentative D call TRBD1 (5 bases). Looked up from germline, CDR1 is DFQATT and CDR2 is SNEGSKA (reference sequence). The CDR3 consists of 15 residues. V dropped 5 bases and J dropped 0 bases, with 14 bases sitting between them. The CDR3 reads CSARQLLNSNQPQHF. The CDR3 DNA sequence: TGCAGTGCTCGACAGCTCTTGAATAGCAATCAGCCCCAGCATTTT.

V usage is TRBV7-9 and J usage is TRBJ1-1; no definite D call. In germline, CDR1 is SEHNR, CDR2 FQNEAQ (reference sequence). V lost 5 bases to trimming and J lost 6 bases, with 16 bases between them. The CDR3 is made up of 14 amino acids. CDR3 nucleotide sequence: TGTGCCAGCAGCGCCAAAGTTCCGAGGGCTGAAGCTTTCTTT. Protein: CASSAKVPRAEAFF.

V usage is TRBV10-3 and J usage is TRBJ2-7; 11 nucleotides align to TRBD2. Germline lookup yields CDR1 ENHRY and CDR2 SYGVKD. The CDR3 covers 15 residues. Trimming at V came to 0 bases and at J to 4 bases, leaving 2 bases not matched to a gene. This CDR3 reads CAISESLAGGYEQYF. In DNA form, the CDR3 reads TGTGCCATCAGTGAGTCCCTAGCGGGAGGATACGAGCAGTACTTC.

This clonotype was seen at least ten times. The chain links TRBV4-1 to TRBJ2-1; D remains ambiguous. Trimming left V 1 base short and J 2 bases short, with 12 bases between. CDR1 is MGHRA, CDR2 YSYEKL, per germline. This CDR3 has 16 amino acids. CDR3 nucleotides: TGCGCCAGCAGCCAAGTTAACCTAGTCGCCTACAATGAGCAGTTCTTC. Its translation is CASSQVNLVAYNEQFF.

There are many counts of this clonotype. The chain joins TRBV6-5 to TRBJ1-2; the match to TRBD1 covers 8 bases. CDR3 size: 17 residues. Unmatched junction bases numbered 12, after V lost 2 bases and J lost 4 bases. The germline V gene encodes CDR1 MNHEY and CDR2 SVGAGI. The CDR3 DNA follows: TGTGCCAGCAGTTACGGGCCACCCGCCGGGACAGGCTATGGCTACACCTTC. This translates into CASSYGPPAGTGYGYTF.

The CDR3, as DNA: TGCGCCAGCAGCTTTGGGACAGGGCGCACTGAAGCTTTCTTT. Residues: CASSFGTGRTEAFF. The rearrangement uses TRBV5-1 and TRBJ1-1, with 9 nucleotides matching TRBD1. With V trimmed by 2 bases and J by 4 bases, 3 bases remained unmatched. CDR3 length equals 14 residues. CDR1 is SGHRS, CDR2 YFSETQ, per germline.

This clonotype was observed many times. The rearrangement links TRBV20-1 to TRBJ1-5; a possible D gene is TRBD1 (6 bases). Trimming took off 1 base at V and 0 bases at J, with 10 bases between the two ends. Germline V gene data show CDR1 as DFQATT and CDR2 as SNEGSKA (reference sequence). The CDR3 length is 15 residues. The CDR3 sequence: CSARGTDYSNQPQHF. CDR3 nucleotides: TGCAGTGCTAGAGGGACAGACTATAGCAATCAGCCCCAGCATTTT.

This clonotype was recorded at least ten times. The chain uses TRBV7-8 and TRBJ2-4; no definite D call. The germline V gene encodes CDR1 SGHVS and CDR2 FQNEAQ. V was pared by 5 bases and J by 11 bases, with 19 bases between. This CDR3 has 14 residues. The CDR3, as DNA: TGTGCCAGCAGCCCAAGCGCGGCTAGTTTGGTTCAGTACTTC. This gives the protein CASSPSAASLVQYF. Drawing the rest from reference TRBV7-8 and TRBJ2-4, the complete variable domain is GAGVSQSPRYKVAKRGQDVALRCDPISGHVSLFWYQQALGQGPEFLTYFQNEAQLDKSGLPSDRFFAERPEGSVSTLKIQRTQQEDSAVYLCASSPSAASLVQYFGAGTRLSVL.

This clonotype was found many times. V is TRBV20-1 and J is TRBJ2-3, with 10 bases identical to TRBD1. The CDR3 has 14 amino acids. Losses at the gene ends were 6 bases for V and 4 bases for J; bases not matched to a gene: 7. CDR1 and CDR2 from the germline V gene are DFQATT and SNEGSKA (reference sequence). The CDR3 DNA sequence: TGCAGTGCCACACCGGGACAGGGGTCAGATACGCAGTATTTT. Protein: CSATPGQGSDTQYF.

The chain joins TRBV6-1 to TRBJ1-6, with 10 nucleotides matching TRBD1. This CDR3 is built from 16 residues. Per the germline V gene, CDR1 is MNHNS and CDR2 is SASEGT. With 3 bases clipped from V and 9 bases from J, the junction kept 8 bases outside the gene matches. The CDR3 nucleotides read TGTGCCAGCAGTGACCAGGGACAGGGGTTGATTTCACCCCTCCACTTT. Translated: CASSDQGQGLISPLHF.

The chain has TRBV30 and TRBJ1-1; 8 nucleotides line up with TRBD1. The CDR3 is 15 residues long. CDR1 and CDR2 from the germline V gene are GTSNPN and SVGIG (reference sequence). The V gene end was trimmed by 2 bases and the J gene end by 7 bases; junction bases not matched to a gene: 12. The CDR3 sequence is CAWSWYRGQGLEAFF. DNA for the CDR3: TGTGCCTGGAGTTGGTACCGAGGACAGGGTCTTGAAGCTTTCTTT. The full variable domain, its missing parts supplied by reference TRBV30 and TRBJ1-1, is SQTIHQWPATLVQPVGSPLSLECTVEGTSNPNLYWYRQAAGRGLQLLFYSVGIGQISSEVPQNLSASRPQDRQFILSSKKLLLSDSGFYLCAWSWYRGQGLEAFFGQGTRLTVV.

This clonotype was picked up many times. CDR3 nucleotide sequence: TGTGCCAGCAGTCTGGGACAGGGGAGCCTGACTGAAGCTTTCTTT. Protein sequence: CASSLGQGSLTEAFF. This rearrangement joins TRBV12-3 or TRBV12-4 to TRBJ1-1; TRBD1 matches 10 bases. The CDR3 spans 15 residues. With 5 bases clipped from V and 5 bases from J, the junction kept 8 bases outside the gene matches.

This clonotype has a count of ten or more. The CDR3, as DNA: TGTGCCAGCAGTGAAGCTCTGGGAGGAGGGGATGAAAAACTGTTTTTT. Its protein product is CASSEALGGGDEKLFF. The chain uses TRBV2 and TRBJ1-4, with a tentative D call TRBD1 (5 bases). The CDR3 covers 16 residues. Per germline, CDR1 SNHLY and CDR2 FYNNEI. The V end was cut by 0 bases, the J end by 6 bases, with 14 bases between.

Many counts were recorded for this clonotype. The CDR3: CASSFPGGRGGWNEQFF. The DNA for the CDR3 is TGTGCCAGCAGCTTCCCCGGGGGGCGGGGGGGCTGGAATGAGCAGTTCTTC. The chain combines TRBV11-3 with TRBJ2-1; 9 bases are shared with TRBD2. The CDR3 runs 17 residues. CDR1 and CDR2 (germline): SGHNT, YENEEA. Germline trimming cut 3 bases from V and 7 bases from J; bases unmatched to any gene: 13.

The chain couples TRBV5-1 to TRBJ2-5, with 7 bases that match TRBD2. After removal of 2 bases from V and 3 bases from J, the junction contained 1 base not matched to a gene. CDR3 length: 13 amino acids. Germline CDR1 reads SGHRS; CDR2 reads YFSETQ. The CDR3 is CASSFGLEETQYF. The DNA of the CDR3 is TGCGCCAGCAGCTTTGGACTAGAAGAGACCCAGTACTTC.

CDR3 sequence reads: CASSRPRGEGTDTQYF. The DNA for the CDR3 is TGCGCCAGCAGTCGTCCGCGGGGTGAGGGCACAGATACGCAGTATTTT. This rearrangement joins TRBV4-1 to TRBJ2-3, with D possibly being TRBD2 (6 bases). V was clipped by 6 bases and J by 1 base, with 17 bases between them. Germline CDR1 MGHRA, CDR2 YSYEKL. CDR3 length: 16 amino acids.

This clonotype came up many times. This chain links TRBV12-3 or TRBV12-4 with TRBJ2-7; perhaps TRBD1 as D (6 bases). This CDR3 is 14 amino acids long. Between the trimmed V and J ends, which lost 0 bases and 3 bases, there was a span of 9 bases. CDR3 region: CASSLALDSYEQYF. CDR3 coding DNA: TGTGCCAGCAGTTTAGCGCTGGACAGCTACGAGCAGTACTTC.

This clonotype has more than one count but fewer than ten. V usage is TRBV6-1 and J usage is TRBJ2-3, with 8 bases identical to TRBD2. CDR1 and CDR2 (germline): MNHNS, SASEGT. This CDR3 has 15 residues. V trimming: 7 bases; J trimming: 2 bases; junction bases outside the gene matches: 8. CDR3 in DNA: TGTGCCAGCACCAAAAGCGGGGGATACACAGATACGCAGTATTTT. Residues: CASTKSGGYTDTQYF.

The V and J genes are TRBV6-1 and TRBJ2-4, with unresolved D. The length of the CDR3 is 15 residues. Trimming removed 5 bases at V and 0 bases at J, with 11 bases between. From germline, CDR1 is MNHNS and CDR2 SASEGT. CDR3 in DNA: TGTGCCAGCAGTACTCAATTGCTAGCCAAAAACATTCAGTACTTC. It translates to CASSTQLLAKNIQYF.